The clone carrying this T cell receptor beta chain was counted ten times or more. This entry is derived from a study of shared clonotypes between healthy human individuals. The CDR3 extends over 12 amino acids. CDR1 and CDR2 from the germline V gene are LNHDA and SQIVND (reference sequence). Trimming stripped 5 bases from V and 4 bases from J, with 6 bases between. The method was immunoSEQ multiplex PCR; TCRdb's version includes in-frame clones alone and lacks a portion of them. The sample contains about 980,000 clones, over 75% of which appear only once. The rearrangement uses TRBV19 and TRBJ1-5, with unresolved D. Specimen: memory CD4+ T cells sorted from blood. The sample's subset: CD45RA-negative fraction. The source of this sequence is a man younger than 30 in good health. The CDR3: CASSLLNQPQHF. For the CDR3, the DNA is TGTGCCAGTAGTTTGTTAAATCAGCCCCAGCATTTT.